These 14 T cell receptor beta chains share one sample of origin, sequenced in a study of human T cells and chemical hapten exposure. TCRdb independently ran MiXCR on the RACE reads; one entry per CDR3 protein. The table lists tens of thousands of distinct CDR3 sequences, about 10% of them singletons. Stated time point: patch test 1, 2 weeks after DPC sensitization. As to treatment: therapeutic diphenylcyclopropenone sensitization with weekly scalp DPC. The specimen comprised whole blood, sampled in connection with sensitization to the hapten diphenylcyclopropenone (DPC). These receptors all come from a woman aged 60-75 years with alopecia areata. Some clones in this sample may be carry-over from other donors' samples.

The chain combines TRBV7-2 with TRBJ1-2; no clear D gene. The CDR3 length is 15 residues. Trimming removed 1 base at V and 6 bases at J, with 15 bases between. Germline V gives CDR1 SGHTA, CDR2 FQGNSA. The DNA of the CDR3 is TGTGCCAGCAGCTTAGTAGGGTCTCCCTGGGATGGCTACACCTTC. It encodes CASSLVGSPWDGYTF. Variable domain in full (rest from reference TRBV7-2 and TRBJ1-2): GAGVSQSPSNKVTEKGKDVELRCDPISGHTALYWYRQSLGQGLEFLIYFQGNSAPDKSGLPSDRFSAERTGGSVSTLTIQRTQQEDSAVYLCASSLVGSPWDGYTFGSGTRLTVV.

This clonotype was picked up many times. The V gene is TRBV6-2 or TRBV6-3, the J gene TRBJ2-3; D is perhaps TRBD1 (5 bases). This CDR3 contains 14 residues. The germline V gene has CDR1 MNHEY and CDR2 SVGEGT. Trimming removed 3 bases from V and 2 bases from J, with 9 bases in between. CDR3 protein: CASSYLGATDTQYF. As DNA, the CDR3 is TGTGCCAGCAGTTATTTAGGGGCCACAGATACGCAGTATTTT.

This chain connects TRBV2 to TRBJ1-1; 7 positions agree with TRBD1. Germline V gene lookup returns CDR1 SNHLY and CDR2 FYNNEI. The CDR3 is 13 residues long. J was trimmed by 7 bases and V by 5 bases; bases with no gene match: 7. The CDR3 here is CASSNRDRLEAFF. The CDR3, as DNA: TGTGCCAGCAGTAACCGGGACAGACTTGAAGCTTTCTTT.

This clonotype was seen ten or more times. The chain carries TRBV7-6 and TRBJ1-4; D is ambiguous. From germline, CDR1 is SGHVS and CDR2 FNYEAQ. The CDR3 length is 14 residues. Trimming removed 6 bases at V and 8 bases at J, with 16 bases between. CDR3 DNA: TGTGCCAGCAGTCAAGGACGAACGCGAGAAAAACTGTTTTTT. Residues: CASSQGRTREKLFF.

This clonotype was seen only a few times. The J gene is TRBJ1-1, the V gene TRBV4-2; D is perhaps TRBD1 (6 bases). This CDR3 spans 15 amino acids. Trimming took off 0 bases at V and 4 bases at J, with 12 bases between the two ends. CDR1 is LGHNA and CDR2 is YNFKEQ in the germline V gene. CDR3: CASSQDHQGTTEAFF. The CDR3 DNA sequence: TGTGCCAGCAGCCAAGATCACCAGGGGACCACTGAAGCTTTCTTT.

There are many counts of this clonotype. V is TRBV5-1 and J is TRBJ2-5, with a tentative D call TRBD1 (5 bases). Trimming took off 3 bases at V and 0 bases at J, with 6 bases between the two ends. Germline-derived CDR1 and CDR2 are SGHRS and YFSETQ. The CDR3 totals 13 residues. Here the CDR3 DNA reads TGCGCCAGCAGCTGGGGCAACCAAGAGACCCAGTACTTC. Protein sequence: CASSWGNQETQYF.

This clonotype was seen many times. V is TRBV18 and J is TRBJ2-7, with unresolved D. The germline V gene has CDR1 KGHSH and CDR2 LQKENI. Trimming took off 0 bases at V and 4 bases at J, with 10 bases between the two ends. This CDR3 contains 14 residues. In DNA, the CDR3 is TGTGCCAGCTCACCACCGGCCTCCCGTTACGAGCAGTACTTC. Its translation is CASSPPASRYEQYF.

This rearrangement joins TRBV5-5 to TRBJ1-4; D is unresolved. V gave up 8 bases and J gave up 5 bases, with 10 bases separating them. CDR3 length equals 12 residues. Germline lookup yields CDR1 SGHKS and CDR2 YYEKEE (reference sequence). The CDR3 here is CASGRQNEKLFF. The CDR3 nucleotides read TGTGCCAGTGGACGCCAAAATGAAAAACTGTTTTTT.

This clonotype came up a few times. This sequence joins TRBV12-3 or TRBV12-4 and TRBJ1-1; a possible D gene is TRBD1 (5 bases). V lost 1 base and J 7 bases, leaving 10 bases between the germline ends. The CDR3 contains 13 residues. The CDR3 spells CASSLVGAVEAFF. The CDR3 DNA sequence: TGTGCCAGCAGTTTAGTTGGGGCTGTTGAAGCTTTCTTT.

The chain has TRBV7-9 and TRBJ1-2; no clear D. CDR1 and CDR2 (germline): SEHNR, FQNEAQ (reference sequence). The V gene lost 5 bases and the J gene lost 10 bases, with 20 bases spanning the gap. The CDR3 consists of 14 residues. CDR3 loop: CASSATTATVLYTF. The CDR3 DNA sequence: TGTGCCAGCAGCGCAACTACGGCAACGGTACTCTACACCTTC.

This clonotype was seen a handful of times. V is TRBV3-1 and J is TRBJ1-5, with D possibly being TRBD1 (5 bases). CDR1 LGHDT and CDR2 YNNKEL come from the germline V gene (reference sequence). The V end was cut by 0 bases, the J end by 6 bases, with 15 bases between. This CDR3 contains 16 residues. CDR3 DNA sequence: TGTGCCAGCAGCCAAGATCCAGGGTCTTTCGGTCAGCCCCAGCATTTT. Protein product: CASSQDPGSFGQPQHF.

This clonotype has a handful of counts. The chain links TRBV7-6 to TRBJ2-7, with D perhaps matching TRBD1 or TRBD2 (7 bases each). Germline V lookup: CDR1 SGHVS, CDR2 FNYEAQ. The CDR3 runs 15 residues. Trimming pared 5 bases from V and 2 bases from J, leaving 16 bases between. The CDR3 spells CASSPSSGGAYEQYF. As DNA, the CDR3 is TGTGCCAGCAGCCCTAGCTCAGGGGGGGCCTACGAGCAGTACTTC.

This rearrangement joins TRBV18 to TRBJ1-3, with a weak D call TRBD1 (6 bases). The CDR3 is made up of 18 amino acids. Germline CDR1 is KGHSH and CDR2 is LQKENI. Trimming shortened V by 6 bases and J by 0 bases, and 21 bases separated the two germline ends. DNA of the CDR3: TGTGCCAGCTCGACACAGGGTCAGGGGCACAGCTCTGGAAACACCATATATTTT. Translation gives CASSTQGQGHSSGNTIYF.

This rearrangement joins TRBV29-1 to TRBJ2-7, with D maybe TRBD2 (5 bases). Trimming shortened V by 6 bases and J by 3 bases, and 9 bases separated the two germline ends. The length of the CDR3 is 11 residues. Germline-derived CDR1 and CDR2 are SQVTM and ANQGSEA. The DNA for the CDR3 is TGCAGCGTCGGACTGGACTACGAGCAGTACTTC. This encodes CSVGLDYEQYF.